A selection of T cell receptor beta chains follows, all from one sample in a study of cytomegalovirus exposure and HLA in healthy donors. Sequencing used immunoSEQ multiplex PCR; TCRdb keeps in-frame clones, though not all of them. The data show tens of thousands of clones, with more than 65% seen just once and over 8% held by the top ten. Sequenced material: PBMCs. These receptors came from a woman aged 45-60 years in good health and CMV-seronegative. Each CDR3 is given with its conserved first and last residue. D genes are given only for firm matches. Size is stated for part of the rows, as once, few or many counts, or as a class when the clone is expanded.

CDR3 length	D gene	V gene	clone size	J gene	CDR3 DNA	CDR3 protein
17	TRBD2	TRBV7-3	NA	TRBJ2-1	TGTGCCAGCAGCGCCACCGGACTAGCGGGAGGTTCGGCTGAGCAGTTCTTC	CASSATGLAGGSAEQFF
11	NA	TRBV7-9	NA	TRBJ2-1	TGTGCCAGCAGCCCATCCGGTGAGCAGTTCTTC	CASSPSGEQFF
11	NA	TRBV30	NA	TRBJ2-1	TGTGCCTGGAGTACAGGGTATGAGCAGTTCTTC	CAWSTGYEQFF
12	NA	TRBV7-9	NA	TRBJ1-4	TGTGCCAGCAGCTTACCGGGGGAAAAACTGTTTTTT	CASSLPGEKLFF
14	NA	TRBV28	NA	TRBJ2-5	TGTGCCAGCAGTTTCTCTAGTTCTAGGGAGACCCAGTACTTC	CASSFSSSRETQYF
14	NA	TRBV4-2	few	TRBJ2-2	TGTGCCAGCAGCAGAGAAGACTACACCGGGGAGCTGTTTTTT	CASSREDYTGELFF
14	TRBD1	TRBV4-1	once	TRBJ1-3	TGCGCCAGCAGCCTAGACAGGGCTGGAAACACCATATATTTT	CASSLDRAGNTIYF
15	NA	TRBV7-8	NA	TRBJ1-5	TGTGCCAGCAGCTTAAATGTGGTTGGGAGTCAGCCCCAGCATTTT	CASSLNVVGSQPQHF
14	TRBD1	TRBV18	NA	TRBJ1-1	TGTGCCAGCTCACCAGGGACAGGGGGAACTGAAGCTTTCTTT	CASSPGTGGTEAFF
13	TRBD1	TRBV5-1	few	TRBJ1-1	TGCGCCAGCAGCCGTACAGGGGACACTGAAGCTTTCTTT	CASSRTGDTEAFF
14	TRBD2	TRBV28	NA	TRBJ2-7	TGTGCCAGCAGTTCAGCACTAAAGCAGGGAGGGTGGTACTTC	CASSSALKQGGWYF
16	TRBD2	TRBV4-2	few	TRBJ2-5	TGTGCCAGCAGCCAAGCCCCTAGCGGGAATGGAGAGACCCAGTACTTC	CASSQAPSGNGETQYF